This TCR beta chain was documented in a study of regulatory T cells in long-lasting Graves disease. This clonotype was observed at least ten times. The TCR beta library used iRepertoire HTBI primers with Arm-PCR amplification of CDR3. TCRdb recomputed calls from the multiplex PCR reads with MiXCR, one row per CDR3 protein. The sample lists a few hundred thousand distinct CDR3 sequences, 15% to 20% seen once, with 12% in the top ten. Regarding time point: newly diagnosed GD, antithyroid drugs for less than 3 months. The TCR library was made from RNA extracted from PBMCs. Separately, the same data were catalogued under a study of T cells in Graves' hyperthyroidism and ophthalmopathy.

The source is a woman in her 30s with Graves disease. The source material was peripheral blood mononuclear cells (PBMCs), sampled at new diagnosis, from a patient treated with antithyroid drugs.

CDR3 residues: CASSLLVEPYQPQHF. Written as DNA, the CDR3 is TGTGCCAGCAGTTTATTGGTGGAGCCTTATCAGCCCCAGCATTTT. The rearrangement links TRBV28 to TRBJ1-5, with D unclear. The germline V gene encodes CDR1 MDHEN and CDR2 SYDVKM. V was pared by 1 base and J by 5 bases, with 12 bases between. This CDR3 has 15 amino acids.